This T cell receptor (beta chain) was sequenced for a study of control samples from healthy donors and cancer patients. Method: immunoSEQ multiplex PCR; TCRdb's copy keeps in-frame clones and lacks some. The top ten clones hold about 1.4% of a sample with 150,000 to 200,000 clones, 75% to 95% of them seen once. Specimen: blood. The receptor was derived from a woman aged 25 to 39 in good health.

CDR3 residues: CASRHRGGETQYF. The CDR3 region has the DNA TGTGCCAGCAGGCATAGGGGAGGGGAGACCCAGTACTTC. The V and J genes are TRBV28 and TRBJ2-5; 7 nucleotides match TRBD2. This CDR3 region has 13 residues. The V segment lost 6 bases and the J segment 5 bases; nucleotides outside the gene matches: 6. Per the germline V gene, CDR1 is MDHEN and CDR2 is SYDVKM.